A single sample is the source of the 10 T cell receptor beta chains below, sequenced in a study of blood T cell repertoires in COVID-19. Data came from immunoSEQ multiplex PCR; TCRdb stores just in-frame clones and leaves some out. Of under 110,000 clones detected, over 60% appear once; the ten largest clones hold about 6.3%. Sequencing input: peripheral blood. The receptors come from an elderly man with COVID-19, enrolled during active disease.

The chain carries TRBV5-4 and TRBJ2-3; D unresolved. Germline loops: CDR1 SGHNT, CDR2 YYREEE (reference sequence). The length of the CDR3 is 13 residues. V lost 1 base, J lost 3 bases, and 6 bases lay in between. CDR3 loop: CASSLFGTDTQYF. The CDR3 DNA is TGTGCCAGCAGCTTGTTCGGTACAGATACGCAGTATTTT.

The chain recombines TRBV6-2 or TRBV6-3 with TRBJ1-5; D is perhaps TRBD1 (5 bases). The V end lost 0 bases, the J end lost 4 bases, and 7 bases lay between the germline ends. The CDR3 sequence is 14 residues long. The germline gives CDR1 MNHEY, CDR2 SVGEGT. The chain's CDR3 is CASSYSGGNQPQHF. CDR3 nucleotides: TGTGCCAGCAGTTACTCGGGGGGTAATCAGCCCCAGCATTTT.

The chain combines TRBV6-6 with TRBJ2-3, with 11 bases matching TRBD2. V was clipped by 5 bases and J by 0 bases; unmatched bases: 4. Germline-derived CDR1 and CDR2 are MNHNY and SVGAGI (reference sequence). CDR3 length: 16 amino acids. DNA of the CDR3: TGTGCCAGCAGTCACCGACTAGCGGGGAGCACAGATACGCAGTATTTT. It codes for CASSHRLAGSTDTQYF.

This clone was detected once. The chain is built from TRBV11-2 and TRBJ2-7, with D possibly matching TRBD2 (6 bases). The CDR3 spans 13 residues. The germline V gene has CDR1 SGHAT and CDR2 FQNNGV. V shed 5 bases and J shed 4 bases, with 12 bases lying between them. The CDR3 DNA reads as TGTGCCAGCAGCCCCGGGACTTTTTACGAGCAGTACTTC. As protein: CASSPGTFYEQYF.

The chain couples TRBV11-3 to TRBJ2-1, with 14 bases that match TRBD2. This CDR3 has 18 residues. The V gene end was trimmed by 1 base and the J gene end by 6 bases; junction bases not matched to a gene: 8. CDR1 is SGHNT, CDR2 YENEEA, per germline. The CDR3 region is CASSLGRLAGGIFNEQFF. The CDR3 coding sequence is TGTGCCAGCAGCTTAGGCCGACTAGCGGGAGGGATATTCAATGAGCAGTTCTTC.

V and J are TRBV7-2 and TRBJ2-4, with 8 bases aligning to TRBD2. CDR1 is SGHTA, CDR2 FQGNSA, per germline. V was clipped by 5 bases and J by 5 bases; unmatched bases: 8. This CDR3 contains 15 residues. For the CDR3, the DNA is TGTGCCAGCAGCCGGGTGCGGGGGGCGCAAAACATTCAGTACTTC. It codes for CASSRVRGAQNIQYF.

This clone was counted a few times. CDR3 sequence reads: CASRRGQGYEQYF. In DNA form, the CDR3 reads TGCGCCAGCAGAAGGGGACAGGGCTACGAGCAGTACTTC. The chain is built from TRBV5-1 and TRBJ2-7, with TRBD1 matching over 9 bases. The CDR3 has 13 residues. Germline assignment: CDR1 SGHRS and CDR2 YFSETQ. Trimming cost V 5 bases and J 3 bases; bases outside gene matches: 3.

This rearrangement joins TRBV11-3 to TRBJ2-1; 7 bases line up with TRBD2. V lost 1 base and J lost 10; bases outside the gene matches: 4. Germline V gives CDR1 SGHNT, CDR2 YENEEA. The CDR3 covers 13 residues. As DNA, the CDR3 is TGTGCCAGCAGCTTAGTGGTTAGCGGGGAGCAGTTCTTC. It yields the protein CASSLVVSGEQFF.

The chain joins TRBV10-3 to TRBJ1-3; D is perhaps TRBD1 (5 bases). The CDR3 length is 17 residues. The ends were cut back, 0 bases at V and 0 bases at J, with 12 bases in the middle. Germline-derived CDR1 and CDR2 are ENHRY and SYGVKD. CDR3 bases: TGTGCCATCAGTGAGTCCGGGCCCAGGGCCTCTGGAAACACCATATATTTT. It specifies CAISESGPRASGNTIYF.

The rearrangement uses TRBV7-9 and TRBJ2-5; D is perhaps TRBD2 (7 bases). The CDR3 is 18 amino acids. CDR1 is SEHNR, CDR2 FQNEAQ, per germline (reference sequence). V was clipped by 4 bases and J by 0 bases, with 21 bases between them. The DNA of the CDR3 is TGTGCCAGCAGCTCCCCGGCTGGGGGGGCTGTGGACCAAGAGACCCAGTACTTC. Translation gives CASSSPAGGAVDQETQYF.